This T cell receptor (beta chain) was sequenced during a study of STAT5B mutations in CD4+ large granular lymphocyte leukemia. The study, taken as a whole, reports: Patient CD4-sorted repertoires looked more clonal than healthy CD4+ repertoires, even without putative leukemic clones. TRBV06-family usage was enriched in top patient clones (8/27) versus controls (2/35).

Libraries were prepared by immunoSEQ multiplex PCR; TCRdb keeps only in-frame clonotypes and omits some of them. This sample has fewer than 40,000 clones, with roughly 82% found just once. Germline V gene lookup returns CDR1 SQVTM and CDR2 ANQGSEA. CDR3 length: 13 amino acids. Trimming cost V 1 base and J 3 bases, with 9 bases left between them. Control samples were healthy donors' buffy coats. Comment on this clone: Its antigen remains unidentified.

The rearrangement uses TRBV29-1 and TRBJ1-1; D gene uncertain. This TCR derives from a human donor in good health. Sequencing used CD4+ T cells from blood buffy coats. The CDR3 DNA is TGCAGCGTTGAAGGGGGAGGTTACACTGAAGCTTTCTTT. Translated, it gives CSVEGGGYTEAFF.